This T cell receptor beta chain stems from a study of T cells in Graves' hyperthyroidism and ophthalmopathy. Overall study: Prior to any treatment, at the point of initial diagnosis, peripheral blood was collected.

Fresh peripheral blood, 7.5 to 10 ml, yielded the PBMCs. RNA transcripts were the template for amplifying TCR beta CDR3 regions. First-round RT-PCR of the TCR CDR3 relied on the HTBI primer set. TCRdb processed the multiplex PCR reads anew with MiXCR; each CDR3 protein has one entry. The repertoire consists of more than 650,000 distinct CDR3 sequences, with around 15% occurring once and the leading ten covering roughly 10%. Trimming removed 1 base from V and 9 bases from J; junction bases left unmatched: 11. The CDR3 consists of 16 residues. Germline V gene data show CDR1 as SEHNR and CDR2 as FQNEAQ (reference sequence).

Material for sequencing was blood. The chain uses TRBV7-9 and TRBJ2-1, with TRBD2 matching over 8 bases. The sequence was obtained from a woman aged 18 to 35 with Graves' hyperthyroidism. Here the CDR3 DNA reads TGTGCCAGCAGCTTAGGGGCCGGGAGGGCCGTGGGTGAGCAGTTCTTC. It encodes CASSLGAGRAVGEQFF.